The 6 T cell receptor beta chains presented below share a single source sample, sequenced in a study of cytomegalovirus exposure and HLA in healthy donors. The PCR made use of 60 Vbeta and 13 Jbeta primers. The protocol was immunoSEQ multiplex PCR, while the TCRdb copy is restricted to in-frame clones and leaves out a portion. The sample includes approximately 120,000 clones, 74% of them seen just once. The sequenced material came from PBMCs. These receptors were obtained from a woman aged 45-60 years in good health and CMV-seropositive.

This clone occurred once. This chain uses TRBV19 with TRBJ1-2; D is unresolved. Germline V CDR1 and CDR2: LNHDA, SQIVND (reference sequence). This CDR3 has 13 amino acids. Trimming stripped 3 bases from V and 8 bases from J, with 13 bases between. CDR3 protein: CASSILLVGGYTF. The CDR3 DNA reads as TGTGCCAGTAGTATTCTCTTGGTTGGCGGCTACACCTTC.

The V call is TRBV27, the J call TRBJ1-1, with TRBD1 as a possible D gene (5 bases). The V gene's germline CDR1 is MNHEY and CDR2 SMNVEV (reference sequence). The ends were cut back, 4 bases at V and 11 bases at J, with 20 bases in the middle. This CDR3 has 14 residues. The CDR3 loop is CASSYPGGNRRAFF. CDR3 coding DNA: TGTGCCAGCAGTTACCCGGGGGGGAACCGACGCGCTTTCTTT.

V is TRBV5-1 and J is TRBJ2-5, with D perhaps matching TRBD1 (5 bases). The CDR3 runs to 13 residues. Germline CDR1 reads SGHRS; CDR2 reads YFSETQ. Trimming pared 6 bases from V and 5 bases from J, leaving 14 bases between. The CDR3 protein is CASNRQGTETQYF. The CDR3 DNA reads TGCGCCAGCAACCGGCAGGGCACGGAGACCCAGTACTTC.

The V gene is TRBV2, the J gene TRBJ1-1; D gene unclear. V was trimmed by 7 bases and J by 4 bases, leaving 16 bases between them. Germline CDR1 SNHLY, CDR2 FYNNEI. The CDR3 spans 14 residues. CDR3 sequence (DNA): TGTGCCAGCATCCGGGGTGGGAGTAGCACTGAAGCTTTCTTT. It yields the protein CASIRGGSSTEAFF.

This chain connects TRBV9 to TRBJ2-5; TRBD2 agrees at 9 bases. The CDR3 extends over 17 amino acids. The V and J ends lost 0 bases and 5 bases, in that order; junction bases with no gene match: 11. The germline V gene has CDR1 SGDLS and CDR2 YYNGEE. The CDR3 loop reads CASSVDGLAGDGETQYF. The CDR3 nucleotides read TGTGCCAGCAGCGTAGATGGATTAGCGGGGGACGGGGAGACCCAGTACTTC.

The V gene is TRBV11-2, the J gene TRBJ2-7; D might be TRBD1 (6 bases). Germline CDR1 SGHAT, CDR2 FQNNGV. V was cut by 5 bases and J by 5 bases, with 10 bases left in between. There are 12 residues in the CDR3. CDR3 sequence: CASSVQGHEQYF. The DNA for the CDR3 is TGTGCCAGCAGCGTACAGGGCCACGAGCAGTACTTC. The whole variable domain, filled in from reference TRBV11-2 and TRBJ2-7, reads EAGVAQSPRYKIIEKRQSVAFWCNPISGHATLYWYQQILGQGPKLLIQFQNNGVVDDSQLPKDRFSAERLKGVDSTLKIQPAKLEDSAVYLCASSVQGHEQYFGPGTRLTVT.